This T cell receptor beta chain originates from a study of cytomegalovirus exposure and HLA in healthy donors. Notes on the study in general: Cytomegalovirus status was reportedly diagnosed by the classifier with high specificity and sensitivity.

This PCR relied on a set of 60 Vbeta primers and 13 Jbeta primers. Using immunoSEQ multiplex PCR, the repertoire was profiled, and TCRdb retains in-frame clones only, with some absent. The sample comprises some 200,000 clones, 12% of which are singletons, and 7.8% rests with the top ten. Notes on this clone: Its antigen is not identified.

Sequenced input: PBMCs. The clonotype originates from a man between 50 and 59 years old in good health and CMV-seropositive.

Written as DNA, the CDR3 is TGTGCCAGCAGCCGTAGCGGGGGGGAAGAGACCCAGTACTTC. Protein product: CASSRSGGEETQYF. The V gene is TRBV7-3, the J gene TRBJ2-5, with 11 bases aligning to TRBD2. Germline CDR1 reads SGHTA; CDR2 reads FQGTGA. V was pared by 5 bases and J by 3 bases, with 2 bases of the junction left unmatched. This CDR3 has 14 amino acids.